Described below is a single T cell receptor beta chain sequence and its context. This specimen comes from a study of Ad26.COV2.S vaccination and SARS-CoV-2 variants. Profiling relied on immunoSEQ multiplex PCR, and the TCRdb table lists in-frame clones only, not all of them. Altogether hundreds of thousands of clones are present, over 75% being singletons, with the ten largest covering approximately 3.6%. The CDR3 extends over 16 amino acids. After removal of 1 base from V and 0 bases from J, the junction contained 6 bases not matched to a gene. Germline CDR1 and CDR2: SGHVS and FNYEAQ. Described treatment: some 20 received Ad26.COV2.S at low or high dose, single or two shots; 5 received placebo; per-sample allocation not given. Vaccine and placebo recipients were sampled on day 63 after the first injection.

The V gene is TRBV7-6, the J gene TRBJ2-7, with 7 bases matching TRBD1. The material was peripheral blood, obtained in a trial of Ad26.COV2.S vaccine versus placebo. This receptor was obtained from a person between 18 and 59 years old who received the Ad26.COV2.S COVID-19 vaccine or a placebo. CDR3 protein: CASSLVSAGGSYEQYF. CDR3 nucleotides: TGTGCCAGCAGCTTAGTATCTGCAGGGGGCTCCTACGAGCAGTACTTC.